This TCR beta chain was captured in a study of cytomegalovirus exposure and HLA in healthy donors. Across the whole study: Early released data comprised around 79 million unique TCRs from HLA-typed donors. The study placed over 65% of its approximately 400 genotyped donors in the Caucasian-associated ancestry cluster.

Study results and limitations: Some TCR beta chains (about 180 of them) were listed as cytomegalovirus-associated.

With regard to this clone: Its antigen is not identified.

PCR amplification relied on 60 Vbeta primers (plus 13 Jbeta primers). Sequencing was performed with immunoSEQ multiplex PCR; in TCRdb, only in-frame clones are kept and a portion is missing. The sample includes over 100,000 clones, around 80% of them seen just once. Specimen: PBMCs. The clonotype was recovered from a man aged 25-45 years in good health and CMV-seronegative.

The CDR3 coding sequence is TGTGCCAGCAGGGGGGCTTCCAACACTGAAGCTTTCTTT. Encoded protein: CASRGASNTEAFF. The chain recombines TRBV27 with TRBJ1-1, with a possible D match to TRBD1 (6 bases). The V end was cut by 6 bases, the J end by 2 bases, with 10 bases between. This CDR3 is 13 amino acids long. Germline CDR1 is MNHEY and CDR2 is SMNVEV (reference sequence).